This is a list of T cell receptor beta chains from one sample in a study of cytomegalovirus exposure and HLA in healthy donors. Profiled with immunoSEQ multiplex PCR; TCRdb holds only in-frame clones, not every one. Found here are over 200,000 clones, around 73% of them singletons; the top ten hold 3.8%. Input material: PBMCs. The receptors stem from a male donor in good health and CMV-seronegative. The CDR3 runs from the conserved cysteine through the conserved F or W. Fields, in order: J gene, clone size, V gene, D gene, CDR3 DNA, CDR3 protein. D genes are given only for firm matches. The listing skips clone size in some rows; elsewhere it reads once, few, many or a size class.

j_call: TRBJ2-3
clone_size: .
v_call: TRBV7-6
d_call: TRBD2
cdr3_nt: TGTGCCAGCAGCTTCGCCCTCGGACTAGCTCCAACAGATACGCAGTATTTT
cdr3_aa: CASSFALGLAPTDTQYF

j_call: TRBJ2-5
clone_size: .
v_call: TRBV15
d_call: .
cdr3_nt: TGTGCCACCAGCAGAGATCTGGAGACCCAGTACTTC
cdr3_aa: CATSRDLETQYF

j_call: TRBJ2-1
clone_size: .
v_call: TRBV2
d_call: TRBD1
cdr3_nt: TGTGCCAGGACAGGGGAGGTCGATGAGCAGTTCTTC
cdr3_aa: CARTGEVDEQFF

j_call: TRBJ2-3
clone_size: .
v_call: TRBV4-1
d_call: .
cdr3_nt: TGCGCCAGCAGCCAAGTTTCAGGAGGAGATACGCAGTATTTT
cdr3_aa: CASSQVSGGDTQYF

j_call: TRBJ1-3
clone_size: .
v_call: TRBV7-6
d_call: .
cdr3_nt: TGTGCCAGCAGCGCCGAGGGAAACACCATATATTTT
cdr3_aa: CASSAEGNTIYF

j_call: TRBJ2-4
clone_size: .
v_call: TRBV2
d_call: .
cdr3_nt: TGTGCCAGCAGCGGGGTTGATACTGGGCTAGCACAAAACATTCAGTACTTC
cdr3_aa: CASSGVDTGLAQNIQYF

j_call: TRBJ2-3
clone_size: .
v_call: TRBV10-2
d_call: .
cdr3_nt: TGCGCCAGCAGTGAGTCGGGCGCCCTTAGCACAGATACGCAGTATTTT
cdr3_aa: CASSESGALSTDTQYF

j_call: TRBJ2-7
clone_size: .
v_call: TRBV19
d_call: TRBD1
cdr3_nt: TGTGCCAGTAGTGCCGGGACAGGCTACGAGCAGTACTTC
cdr3_aa: CASSAGTGYEQYF

j_call: TRBJ1-1
clone_size: .
v_call: TRBV10-1
d_call: .
cdr3_nt: TGCGCCAGCAGTGACAGGGAAGGTGGGGTCACTGAAGCTTTCTTT
cdr3_aa: CASSDREGGVTEAFF

j_call: TRBJ2-5
clone_size: .
v_call: TRBV5-6
d_call: TRBD2
cdr3_nt: TGTGCCAGCATTCGGAAGCCTAGCGGCCAAGAGACCCAGTACTTC
cdr3_aa: CASIRKPSGQETQYF

j_call: TRBJ2-1
clone_size: .
v_call: TRBV19
d_call: TRBD1
cdr3_nt: TGTGCCAGTCATAGACAGGGGTTCTACAATGAGCAGTTCTTC
cdr3_aa: CASHRQGFYNEQFF

j_call: TRBJ1-5
clone_size: .
v_call: TRBV30
d_call: TRBD1
cdr3_nt: TGTGCCTGCCCGAGGACAGGGAAGGATAGCAATCAGCCCCAGCATTTT
cdr3_aa: CACPRTGKDSNQPQHF

j_call: TRBJ1-1
clone_size: .
v_call: TRBV5-1
d_call: .
cdr3_nt: TGCGCCAGCAGCTTGAAACAGGCCACCACTGAAGCTTTCTTT
cdr3_aa: CASSLKQATTEAFF

j_call: TRBJ2-7
clone_size: .
v_call: TRBV11-2
d_call: TRBD2
cdr3_nt: TGTGCCAGCAGCTTAGGATGGGGCGGGAGATACGAGCAGTACTTC
cdr3_aa: CASSLGWGGRYEQYF

j_call: TRBJ2-7
clone_size: .
v_call: TRBV14
d_call: TRBD1
cdr3_nt: TGTGCCAGCAGTGGACAGGGTCGGGAGCAGTACTTC
cdr3_aa: CASSGQGREQYF

j_call: TRBJ1-2
clone_size: .
v_call: TRBV15
d_call: TRBD1
cdr3_nt: TGTGCCACCAGCTTAGACAGGGGGCCAAATGGCTACACCTTC
cdr3_aa: CATSLDRGPNGYTF

j_call: TRBJ1-5
clone_size: few
v_call: TRBV5-6
d_call: TRBD1
cdr3_nt: TGTGCCAGCAGCTTGAGGTCCGGGACAGGGGGCAATCAGCCCCAGCATTTT
cdr3_aa: CASSLRSGTGGNQPQHF

j_call: TRBJ1-2
clone_size: .
v_call: TRBV15
d_call: TRBD1
cdr3_nt: TGTGCCACCAGCAGACTGGGGAGACAGGGGACAAGGGCGAGAGGCTACACCTTC
cdr3_aa: CATSRLGRQGTRARGYTF

j_call: TRBJ1-5
clone_size: .
v_call: TRBV25-1
d_call: .
cdr3_nt: TGTGCCAGCAGACCCCCAGGGGTAGGTCAGCCCCAGCATTTT
cdr3_aa: CASRPPGVGQPQHF

j_call: TRBJ1-1
clone_size: .
v_call: TRBV21-1
d_call: .
cdr3_nt: TGTGCCAGCAGCAAACAACAGAACACTGAAGCTTTCTTT
cdr3_aa: CASSKQQNTEAFF

j_call: TRBJ1-1
clone_size: .
v_call: TRBV29-1
d_call: .
cdr3_nt: TGCAGCGCCGGGCCGGGAGGGACGGCCACTGAAGCTTTCTTT
cdr3_aa: CSAGPGGTATEAFF

j_call: TRBJ1-1
clone_size: .
v_call: TRBV10-1
d_call: TRBD1
cdr3_nt: TGCGCCAGCAGTGAATCCGGGACAGCTGTACGGGGGGCTTTCTTT
cdr3_aa: CASSESGTAVRGAFF

j_call: TRBJ2-7
clone_size: few
v_call: TRBV28
d_call: TRBD2
cdr3_nt: TGTGCCAGCAGTTCCTTAGCGGGAGTAATCCGCGAGCAGTACTTC
cdr3_aa: CASSSLAGVIREQYF

j_call: TRBJ1-1
clone_size: .
v_call: TRBV6-5
d_call: .
cdr3_nt: TGTGCCAGCAGTTATTCCGCAGGGGCTGAAGCTTTCTTT
cdr3_aa: CASSYSAGAEAFF

j_call: TRBJ1-5
clone_size: .
v_call: TRBV7-3
d_call: .
cdr3_nt: TGTGCCAGCTTTGACAGAGACAATAGCAATCAGCCCCAGCATTTT
cdr3_aa: CASFDRDNSNQPQHF

j_call: TRBJ1-1
clone_size: .
v_call: TRBV6-6
d_call: TRBD1
cdr3_nt: TGTGCCAGCAGCCCTATTGACAGGGCGAACACTGAAGCTTTCTTT
cdr3_aa: CASSPIDRANTEAFF

j_call: TRBJ2-7
clone_size: few
v_call: TRBV7-9
d_call: TRBD2
cdr3_nt: TGTGCCAGCAGCTTAGGACTAGCGGCCTACGAGCAGTACTTC
cdr3_aa: CASSLGLAAYEQYF

j_call: TRBJ2-1
clone_size: .
v_call: TRBV6-1
d_call: TRBD2
cdr3_nt: TGTGCCAGCAGTGAAGTGGGACTAGCCCATGAGCAGTTCTTC
cdr3_aa: CASSEVGLAHEQFF

j_call: TRBJ1-2
clone_size: .
v_call: TRBV28
d_call: .
cdr3_nt: TGTGCCAGCAGAAAAGCAGGGCATCAAGTCTTC
cdr3_aa: CASRKAGHQVF

j_call: TRBJ2-7
clone_size: .
v_call: TRBV19
d_call: .
cdr3_nt: TGTGCCAGTAGAATCGACGTGGGGAGCTCCTACGAGCAGTACTTC
cdr3_aa: CASRIDVGSSYEQYF

j_call: TRBJ2-7
clone_size: .
v_call: TRBV7-9
d_call: TRBD2
cdr3_nt: TGTTCCAGCAGCTTCGGGACTAGCGGGAGGGCGATCGAGGAGCAGTACTTC
cdr3_aa: CSSSFGTSGRAIEEQYF

j_call: TRBJ1-2
clone_size: .
v_call: TRBV28
d_call: .
cdr3_nt: TGTGCCAGCATGGGGCCCGGCTACACCTTC
cdr3_aa: CASMGPGYTF

j_call: TRBJ2-3
clone_size: .
v_call: TRBV4-2
d_call: .
cdr3_nt: TGTGCCAGCAGCCCGGAGCCCGACACAGATACGCAGTATTTT
cdr3_aa: CASSPEPDTDTQYF

j_call: TRBJ2-1
clone_size: few
v_call: TRBV2
d_call: TRBD2
cdr3_nt: TGTGCCAGCAGTGCGGCTAGCGGGAGGGGGAATGAGCAGTTCTTC
cdr3_aa: CASSAASGRGNEQFF

j_call: TRBJ2-2
clone_size: .
v_call: TRBV6-5
d_call: .
cdr3_nt: TGTGCCAGCAGTTACTCGCCCCCGCAACTCGGGGGGGAGCTGTTTTTT
cdr3_aa: CASSYSPPQLGGELFF

j_call: TRBJ2-1
clone_size: .
v_call: TRBV9
d_call: TRBD2
cdr3_nt: TGTGCCAGCAGCGTAGGGCTTAGCGGGAGAGAACACAATGAGCAGTTCTTC
cdr3_aa: CASSVGLSGREHNEQFF

j_call: TRBJ1-1
clone_size: .
v_call: TRBV6-5
d_call: .
cdr3_nt: TGTGCCAGCAGTTACGGCACAGTAAACTCTGAAGCTTTCTTT
cdr3_aa: CASSYGTVNSEAFF

j_call: TRBJ2-7
clone_size: .
v_call: TRBV9
d_call: .
cdr3_nt: TGTGCCAGCAGCCCGTTTTGGGGGGGCAAGTACGAGCAGTACTTC
cdr3_aa: CASSPFWGGKYEQYF

j_call: TRBJ2-6
clone_size: .
v_call: TRBV7-9
d_call: .
cdr3_nt: TGTGCCAGCAGCTCATATGACAAAAGGCACTCTGGGGCCAACGTCCTGACTTTC
cdr3_aa: CASSSYDKRHSGANVLTF

j_call: TRBJ2-5
clone_size: .
v_call: TRBV7-2
d_call: TRBD2
cdr3_nt: TGTGCCAGCAGCTTAGGCCTAGCGGCCGAACAGTACTTC
cdr3_aa: CASSLGLAAEQYF

j_call: TRBJ1-5
clone_size: .
v_call: TRBV4-1
d_call: .
cdr3_nt: TGCGCCAGCAGCCAAGAATGGGCAGGGCAAAATCAGCCCCAGCATTTT
cdr3_aa: CASSQEWAGQNQPQHF

j_call: TRBJ1-4
clone_size: few
v_call: TRBV5-6
d_call: TRBD1
cdr3_nt: TGTGCCAGCAGGATTACAGGGGCGGGTGAAAAACTGTTTTTT
cdr3_aa: CASRITGAGEKLFF

j_call: TRBJ1-5
clone_size: .
v_call: TRBV19
d_call: TRBD1
cdr3_nt: TGTGCCAGTAGTAGCCGGGACAGGGGGCGGACTCAGCCCCAGCATTTT
cdr3_aa: CASSSRDRGRTQPQHF

j_call: TRBJ1-3
clone_size: .
v_call: TRBV19
d_call: .
cdr3_nt: TGTGCCAGTAGTACCGGAGACAGGCTGGGAGGAAACACCATATATTTT
cdr3_aa: CASSTGDRLGGNTIYF

j_call: TRBJ1-6
clone_size: once
v_call: TRBV30
d_call: TRBD1
cdr3_nt: TGTGCCTGGAACGGACAGGGACCTTCACCCCTCCACTTT
cdr3_aa: CAWNGQGPSPLHF

j_call: TRBJ1-4
clone_size: .
v_call: TRBV11-2
d_call: .
cdr3_nt: TGTGCCAGCAGCTTAGGCGCAACTAATGAAAAACTGTTTTTT
cdr3_aa: CASSLGATNEKLFF

j_call: TRBJ2-2
clone_size: .
v_call: TRBV10-2
d_call: .
cdr3_nt: TGCGCCAGCATGGGGGGAGTGACCACCGGGGAGCTGTTTTTT
cdr3_aa: CASMGGVTTGELFF

j_call: TRBJ2-7
clone_size: .
v_call: TRBV27
d_call: TRBD2
cdr3_nt: TGTGCCAGCAGTTTATCTGGAGCTAGCGGGTCCGAGCAGTACTTC
cdr3_aa: CASSLSGASGSEQYF

j_call: TRBJ1-5
clone_size: .
v_call: TRBV30
d_call: .
cdr3_nt: TGTGCCTGGAATCAGGGGAAGGTCTGGAACCAGCCCCAGCATTTT
cdr3_aa: CAWNQGKVWNQPQHF

j_call: TRBJ1-2
clone_size: .
v_call: TRBV15
d_call: .
cdr3_nt: TGTGCCACCAGCAGAGATCAGGGAGGAGGCTACACCTTC
cdr3_aa: CATSRDQGGGYTF

j_call: TRBJ1-2
clone_size: .
v_call: TRBV19
d_call: TRBD1
cdr3_nt: TGTGCGCTAGGACAGGGGGCACATGGCTACACCTTC
cdr3_aa: CALGQGAHGYTF

j_call: TRBJ1-4
clone_size: .
v_call: TRBV11-2
d_call: .
cdr3_nt: TGTGCCAGCAGCTTAGATCGGACAGCTTTTAATGAAAAACTGTTTTTT
cdr3_aa: CASSLDRTAFNEKLFF

j_call: TRBJ1-2
clone_size: .
v_call: TRBV30
d_call: TRBD1
cdr3_nt: TGTGCCTCCAAGACGGGACAGGGATCCTATGGCTACACCTTC
cdr3_aa: CASKTGQGSYGYTF